This record looks at one TCR beta chain sequence and its context. This sample is drawn from a study of cytomegalovirus exposure and HLA in healthy donors. Per germline, CDR1 SGHNT and CDR2 YENEEA. The CDR3 has 13 amino acids. V was clipped by 4 bases and J by 5 bases, with 11 bases between them. Amplification used 60 Vbeta primers and 13 Jbeta primers. Clones were sequenced by immunoSEQ multiplex PCR, and TCRdb holds only the in-frame ones, with some missing. The profile shows over 150,000 clones, approximately 80% of them singletons. The sequence was obtained from a woman aged 40 to 50 in good health and CMV-seropositive. Sequenced sample: PBMCs. The V gene is TRBV11-3, the J gene TRBJ1-2; weak D call: TRBD1 (5 bases). This CDR3 is CASSSTGAYGYTF. DNA for the CDR3: TGTGCCAGCAGCTCAACAGGAGCGTATGGCTACACCTTC.